What follows are 19 T cell receptor beta chains derived from one specimen sequenced in a study of identical twins. TCRdb independently ran MiXCR on the 5' RACE reads; one entry per CDR3 protein. The data hold 450,000 or so distinct CDR3 sequences, with 13% to 15% observed a single time. These data also formed part of another study, on yellow fever vaccine responses in identical twins.

Sample: CD4+ T cells sorted from blood. Every receptor here comes from a woman in her late teens or twenties in good health.

The chain carries TRBV28 and TRBJ1-2, with 7 bases identical to TRBD1. The J segment lost 4 bases and the V segment lost 11 bases, leaving 4 bases of the junction unmatched. CDR1 MDHEN and CDR2 SYDVKM come from the germline V gene. The CDR3 loop spans 11 amino acids. DNA for the CDR3: TGTGCCTGCGGGACAGCCTATGGCTACACCTTC. Translating it yields CACGTAYGYTF.

This clonotype showed up many times. The chain couples TRBV12-3 or TRBV12-4 to TRBJ2-7; 14 bases line up with TRBD2. CDR3 length: 15 residues. Unmatched junction bases numbered 6, after V lost 5 bases and J lost 6 bases. The CDR3 here is CASSPTSGGAFEQYF. CDR3 nucleotides: TGTGCCAGCAGTCCGACTAGCGGGGGGGCCTTCGAGCAGTACTTC.

As concerns this clonotype: Sequence at one end of the junction differs from germline and may be a read error. V and J are TRBV29-1 and TRBJ2-3; D remains ambiguous. The CDR3 is 14 amino acids. Looked up from germline, CDR1 is SQVTM and CDR2 is ANQGSEA. CDR3 amino acids: CSVQRATDRDTHYF. The CDR3 DNA is TGCAGCGTGCAACGTGCCACGGATAGAGATACGCACTATTTT.

This clonotype was counted only a few times. V is TRBV28 and J is TRBJ2-5; D uncertain. There are 13 residues in the CDR3. The V gene lost 5 bases and the J gene lost 5 bases, with 12 bases spanning the gap. Germline CDR1 and CDR2: MDHEN and SYDVKM. CDR3 sequence: CASSTPLMETQYF. In DNA form, the CDR3 reads TGTGCCAGCAGTACCCCGCTTATGGAGACCCAGTACTTC.

The chain employs TRBV20-1 and TRBJ2-3, with 7 bases aligning to TRBD2. CDR1 and CDR2 from the germline V gene are DFQATT and SNEGSKA (reference sequence). The CDR3 covers 14 residues. The ends lost 5 bases at V and 6 bases at J; junction bases unmatched: 11. Here the CDR3 reads CSAGRGASIDTQYF. The DNA of the CDR3 is TGCAGTGCTGGGAGGGGCGCTAGCATTGATACGCAGTATTTT.

This clonotype occurred a few times. V gene TRBV5-1 combines with J gene TRBJ2-2; the D is unclear. The CDR3 extends over 14 amino acids. The V end was cut by 0 bases, the J end by 4 bases, with 7 bases between. The V gene's germline CDR1 is SGHRS and CDR2 YFSETQ. CDR3 DNA sequence: TGCGCCAGCAGCTTGGCCACGCTCACCGGGGAGCTGTTTTTT. This encodes CASSLATLTGELFF.

This clonotype was detected a few times. This chain uses TRBV5-1 with TRBJ1-1, with 7 positions matching TRBD1. CDR3 length equals 15 residues. The V gene end was trimmed by 0 bases and the J gene end by 8 bases; junction bases not matched to a gene: 10. The V gene's germline CDR1 is SGHRS and CDR2 YFSETQ. CDR3 in amino acids: CASSLDPGGYLEAFF. CDR3 in DNA: TGCGCCAGCAGCTTGGATCCAGGGGGGTACCTCGAAGCTTTCTTT.

This clonotype was observed a few times. The chain recombines TRBV9 with TRBJ2-2, with TRBD2 matching 8 bases. This CDR3 region has 16 residues. Germline values: CDR1 SGDLS, CDR2 YYNGEE. V lost 1 base to trimming and J lost 5 bases; unmatched junction nucleotides: 7. CDR3 nucleotide sequence: TGTGCCAGCAGCGTACGTGCGGGGGGAGTAACCGGGGAGCTGTTTTTT. Translated: CASSVRAGGVTGELFF.

This clonotype was found a few times. J is TRBJ2-7 and V is TRBV24-1; tentatively, D is TRBD1 or TRBD2 (5 bases each). This CDR3 has 17 residues. Germline CDR1 and CDR2: KGHDR and SFDVKD. V lost 4 bases and J 1 base, leaving 19 bases between the germline ends. The CDR3 loop reads CATSDLNPGTKSYEQYF. CDR3 sequence (DNA): TGTGCCACCAGTGACCTAAACCCGGGGACCAAATCCTACGAGCAGTACTTC.

This chain joins TRBV7-2 and TRBJ2-7; TRBD2 matches at 12 bases. The CDR3 is 15 residues long. Unmatched junction bases numbered 7, after V lost 3 bases and J lost 7 bases. Germline CDR1 reads SGHTA; CDR2 reads FQGNSA. The CDR3: CASSFRLAGVYEQYF. CDR3 sequence (DNA): TGTGCCAGCAGCTTCAGACTAGCGGGAGTGTATGAGCAGTACTTC.

This clonotype was counted ten times or more. This chain joins TRBV20-1 and TRBJ2-1, with D perhaps matching TRBD2 (5 bases). The CDR3 consists of 11 residues. With 6 bases removed from V and 7 bases from J, the gap between germline ends came to 10 bases. Germline CDR1 is DFQATT and CDR2 is SNEGSKA (reference sequence). The CDR3, as DNA: TGCAGTGCAACTACTAGTAATGAGCAGTTCTTC. It yields the protein CSATTSNEQFF.

The rearrangement uses TRBV12-3 or TRBV12-4 and TRBJ2-3; 12 positions agree with TRBD2. V dropped 7 bases and J dropped 1; count of bases not matched to a gene: 12. The CDR3 spans 18 residues. CDR3 nucleotides: TGTGCCAGCACCTTACTCCTAGCGGGGGGGCGTGGCACAGATACGCAGTATTTT. Protein product: CASTLLLAGGRGTDTQYF.

This clonotype occurred a few times. This chain connects TRBV11-2 to TRBJ2-7; D is ambiguous. The CDR3 extends over 15 amino acids. V gave up 2 bases and J gave up 2 bases, with 13 bases separating them. CDR1 and CDR2 from the germline V gene are SGHAT and FQNNGV. The CDR3 coding sequence is TGTGCCAGCAGCTTAAGAGGACCTCAACCCTACGAGCAGTACTTC. Translation: CASSLRGPQPYEQYF.

The rearrangement links TRBV5-1 to TRBJ2-1, with 11 nucleotides matching TRBD2. The germline CDR1 and CDR2 sequences are SGHRS and YFSETQ. CDR3 length: 14 amino acids. The ends lost 5 bases at V and 5 bases at J; junction bases unmatched: 3. As DNA, the CDR3 is TGCGCCAGCAGGCCTAGCGGGGGGAACAATGAGCAGTTCTTC. Protein product: CASRPSGGNNEQFF.

This clonotype has at least ten counts. The chain recombines TRBV29-1 with TRBJ2-2, with D perhaps matching TRBD2 (6 bases). The CDR3 spans 14 residues. V was cut by 4 bases and J by 7 bases, with 16 bases left in between. Germline V gene lookup returns CDR1 SQVTM and CDR2 ANQGSEA. The CDR3 region is CSVGGPVRGGELFF. The CDR3 DNA follows: TGCAGCGTTGGGGGTCCGGTGCGGGGCGGGGAGCTGTTTTTT.

V usage is TRBV7-2 and J usage is TRBJ2-1; possible D gene TRBD1, 6 bases. CDR3 size: 15 residues. Trimming removed 3 bases at V and 6 bases at J, with 15 bases between. CDR1 and CDR2 from the germline V gene are SGHTA and FQGNSA. CDR3 sequence: CASSFTGTVGNEQFF. The CDR3 coding sequence is TGTGCCAGCAGCTTTACAGGGACCGTTGGCAATGAGCAGTTCTTC.

The chain recombines TRBV30 with TRBJ2-1, with 8 positions matching TRBD2. In germline, CDR1 is GTSNPN, CDR2 SVGIG (reference sequence). Trimming removed 5 bases from V and 14 bases from J; junction bases left unmatched: 11. This CDR3 is 12 amino acids long. For the CDR3, the DNA is TGTGCCTGGGGTACTAGCGGCCCGAGGGAGTTCTTC. This codes for CAWGTSGPREFF.

The chain uses TRBV5-1 and TRBJ2-3; 10 bases agree with TRBD1. CDR3 size: 19 residues. V gave up 1 base and J gave up 1 base; unmatched junction bases: 12. The V gene's germline CDR1 is SGHRS and CDR2 YFSETQ. CDR3 DNA: TGCGCCAGCAGCTTGAGATCATTGACAGGGGGCGTCGGCACAGATACGCAGTATTTT. The encoded protein is CASSLRSLTGGVGTDTQYF.

This clonotype has only a few counts. The gene calls are TRBV5-1 and TRBJ2-1; 7 positions match TRBD1. This CDR3 contains 15 residues. CDR1 and CDR2 (germline): SGHRS, YFSETQ. V lost 4 bases to trimming and J lost 7 bases; unmatched junction nucleotides: 11. CDR3 region: CASSAGTAFSNEQFF. CDR3 nucleotides: TGCGCCAGCAGCGCAGGGACAGCCTTTTCAAATGAGCAGTTCTTC. Using reference TRBV5-1 and TRBJ2-1 for the parts outside the CDR3, the full variable domain is KAGVTQTPRYLIKTRGQQVTLSCSPISGHRSVSWYQQTPGQGLQFLFEYFSETQRNKGNFPGRFSGRQFSNSRSEMNVSTLELGDSALYLCASSAGTAFSNEQFFGPGTRLTVL.